The rows below give T cell receptor beta chains drawn from one sample of a study of breast tumors, draining lymph nodes, adjacent tissues. TCRdb re-called the multiplex PCR reads through MiXCR, storing one row per CDR3 protein. The sample includes approximately 150,000 distinct CDR3 sequences, approximately 29% of them seen just once. Sequencing input: axillary lymph node tissue. Receptor source: a female donor with breast cancer. Some clones in this sample may be carry-over from other donors' samples. The CDR3 runs from the conserved cysteine through the conserved F or W. The D gene is left open where the match is weak. Clone size is stated in some rows and not others, as once, few, many or a class when expanded.

size	D	V	J	DNA	CDR3
many	-	TRBV5-1	TRBJ2-2	TGCGCCAGCAGCTCCGCACTAGAATCCGGGGAGCTGTTTTTT	CASSSALESGELFF
many	TRBD2	TRBV7-2	TRBJ2-3	TGTGCCAGCAGCTCAGCGGGACGCACAGATACGCAGTATTTT	CASSSAGRTDTQYF
many	TRBD2	TRBV19	TRBJ2-7	TGTGCCAGTAGTCGTACTAGCGGGGCCTCCTACGAGCAGTACTTC	CASSRTSGASYEQYF
-	-	TRBV29-1	TRBJ2-3	TGCAGCGTTCAACGGGGCGTTGGACAGATCACAGATACGCAGTATTTT	CSVQRGVGQITDTQYF
many	-	TRBV4-2	TRBJ1-2	TGTGCCAGCAGCCAAGAAGTTATCGGGGGATCGAACTATGGCTACACCTTC	CASSQEVIGGSNYGYTF
many	TRBD1	TRBV19	TRBJ1-3	TGTGCCAGTACCACCCCCGGGACAGGATTTGGAAACACCATATATTTT	CASTTPGTGFGNTIYF
many	-	TRBV7-8	TRBJ2-5	TGTGCCAGCAGCTTTATTCGGGAGACCCAGTACTTC	CASSFIRETQYF
many	-	TRBV20-1	TRBJ1-2	TGCAGTGCTAGAGGCCGGGGGGACACTCAACGTGGCTACACCTTC	CSARGRGDTQRGYTF
many	TRBD1	TRBV19	TRBJ1-6	TGTGCCAGTAGTATAGATGATCGGGGACAGGGGTCGCATTCACCCCTCCACTTT	CASSIDDRGQGSHSPLHF
many	-	TRBV2	TRBJ2-1	TGTGCCAGCAGTAAAACCGGGACTGACTACAATGAGCAGTTCTTC	CASSKTGTDYNEQFF
many	-	TRBV7-9	TRBJ2-6	TGTGCCAGCAGCTCGAACAGGGAACCCTACAACCCACACTCTGGGGCCAACGTCCTGACTTTC	CASSSNREPYNPHSGANVLTF
many	TRBD1	TRBV6-6	TRBJ1-4	TGTGCCAGCAGGGACAGGGGCCGGGAAAAACTGTTTTTT	CASRDRGREKLFF
-	TRBD1	TRBV5-8	TRBJ2-5	TGTGCCAGCAGCTCTTCCGGGACAGGGGCTGAAGAGACCCAGTACTTC	CASSSSGTGAEETQYF
many	TRBD1	TRBV3-1	TRBJ2-3	TGTGCCAGCAGCAACCGACAGGGGCGAGATACGCAGTATTTT	CASSNRQGRDTQYF
few	TRBD1	TRBV5-1	TRBJ2-5	TGCGCCAGCAGCTTGGGGGACAGGTACCACGAGACCCAGTACTTC	CASSLGDRYHETQYF
many	TRBD2	TRBV20-1	TRBJ2-1	TGCAGTGCTAGAGCCCTAGCGGGGGGCGCGGATGAGCAGTTCTTC	CSARALAGGADEQFF
many	-	TRBV6-5	TRBJ1-6	TGTGCCAGCAGCTCCCTCGGTGGCGGAACCTCCTATAATTCACCCCTCCACTTT	CASSSLGGGTSYNSPLHF
many	TRBD1	TRBV29-1	TRBJ1-2	TGCAGCGTCAGGACAGGGCTAACAGGAGGCTACACCTTC	CSVRTGLTGGYTF
few	TRBD2	TRBV11-2	TRBJ2-3	TGTGCCAGCAGCTTAGATTGGGTGACCGGGGGGGCACCCACAGATACGCAGTATTTT	CASSLDWVTGGAPTDTQYF
-	-	TRBV19	TRBJ1-5	TGTGCCAGTAGTAATGACGGTCGTAGCAATCAGCCCCAGCATTTT	CASSNDGRSNQPQHF
many	TRBD1	TRBV19	TRBJ1-2	TGTGCCAGTAGTACCCTCACCCGGGACAGCCTCACCGATTATGGCTACACCTTC	CASSTLTRDSLTDYGYTF
many	-	TRBV7-3	TRBJ2-7	TGTGCCAGCAGCTTAACGTTAGGAGGCACCCACGAGCAGTACTTC	CASSLTLGGTHEQYF
once	TRBD1	TRBV9	TRBJ1-5	TGTGCCAGCAGCGTAAGGACAGGGGAGGTTCAGCCCCAGCATTTT	CASSVRTGEVQPQHF
many	-	TRBV4-2	TRBJ2-3	TGTGCCAGCAGCCAAGATCGGGACTTACTCACAGATACGCAGTATTTT	CASSQDRDLLTDTQYF
-	-	TRBV2	TRBJ2-7	TGTGCCAGCAGCGGCGGAAGCTCCTACGAGCAGTACTTC	CASSGGSSYEQYF
many	TRBD1	TRBV6-6	TRBJ2-5	TGTGCCAGCAGTCCCGACAGGGGTGTCGTGGAGACCCAGTACTTC	CASSPDRGVVETQYF
few	-	TRBV28	TRBJ2-2	TGTGCCAGCAGCCCCGGACTCGGGGTTAGGGAGCTGTTTTTT	CASSPGLGVRELFF
once	TRBD2	TRBV20-1	TRBJ2-1	TGCAGTGCTAGAGCGCGGGAGACGAGCACAGATACGCAGTTCTTC	CSARARETSTDTQFF
many	-	TRBV7-9	TRBJ1-3	TGTGCCAGCAGCTTAAAGAAACACCGATTTACCTCCTCTGGAAACACCATATATTTT	CASSLKKHRFTSSGNTIYF
many	-	TRBV3-1	TRBJ1-6	TGTGCCAGCAGCCAAACCCCGACATCATCCCCCGCTTTT	CASSQTPTSSPAF
-	-	TRBV7-2	TRBJ1-5	TGTGCCAGCAGCTCAGGCGGGATGACCGAGACCCAGCATTTT	CASSSGGMTETQHF
-	-	TRBV28	TRBJ2-5	TGTGCCAGCAGCCCGGGGAGAGAGACCCAGTACTTC	CASSPGRETQYF
many	-	TRBV20-1	TRBJ2-7	TGCAGTGCTAGAGGGTTAAACATGGAGTACCACGAGCAGTACTTC	CSARGLNMEYHEQYF
many	-	TRBV9	TRBJ2-1	TGTGCCAGCACTCCTGGGACCAACCCTTACAATGAGCAGTTCTTC	CASTPGTNPYNEQFF
many	TRBD1	TRBV18	TRBJ1-2	TGTGCCAGCTCACCACCGGGACAGGGGAGGGATGGCTACACCTTC	CASSPPGQGRDGYTF
many	-	TRBV2	TRBJ2-2	TGTGCCAGCAGTGTAGACAGGACGAACACCGGGGAGCTGTTTTTT	CASSVDRTNTGELFF
many	TRBD1	TRBV6-6	TRBJ2-5	TGTGCCAGCAGTTACATTCAGGGGGCGGTTCGAGAGACCCAGTACTTC	CASSYIQGAVRETQYF
-	-	TRBV7-2	TRBJ2-7	TGTGCCAGCAGTGTTTTGGGACGGGGGGCGTGGGAGCAGTACTTC	CASSVLGRGAWEQYF
many	TRBD2	TRBV19	TRBJ2-7	TGTGCCAGTAGTGGGGCCGGCCTAGCGGGGGGATCCTACGAGCGGTACTTC	CASSGAGLAGGSYERYF
-	-	TRBV7-9	TRBJ2-5	TGCGCCAGCAGCCAAGCAACCGGGGAGGTAGAGACCCAGTACTTC	CASSQATGEVETQYF
many	TRBD2	TRBV6-6	TRBJ2-1	TGTGCCAGCGGCACTAGCGGGGGTTTCGATGAGCAGTTCTTC	CASGTSGGFDEQFF
-	TRBD2	TRBV24-1	TRBJ2-5	TGTGCCACCAGTGCCCCGAGGGAGGGCCTGTTGACCCAGTACTTC	CATSAPREGLLTQYF
-	TRBD2	TRBV13	TRBJ2-7	TGTGCCAGCAGCTATGCGGGACTAGCGGGGGGAACCTACGAGCAGTACTTC	CASSYAGLAGGTYEQYF
many	-	TRBV29-1	TRBJ2-5	TGCAGCGCCACCAAGACCCAAGAGACCCAGTACTTC	CSATKTQETQYF
many	TRBD1	TRBV7-2	TRBJ1-5	TGTGCCAGCAGCTTAGCGGGGACAGGGAATCAGCCCCAGCATTTT	CASSLAGTGNQPQHF
-	-	TRBV5-1	TRBJ2-2	TGCGCCAGCAGCTGGGACACCGGGGGAAACACCGGGGAGCTGTTTTTT	CASSWDTGGNTGELFF
many	-	TRBV20-1	TRBJ2-3	TGCAGTGCTAGCATTTGGGACAGCACAGATACGCAGTATTTT	CSASIWDSTDTQYF
many	-	TRBV3-1	TRBJ1-3	TGTGCCAGCACCGTGGGGCTTTCTGGAAACACCATATATTTT	CASTVGLSGNTIYF
few	-	TRBV15	TRBJ2-1	TGTGCCACCAGCAGAAAAACCTGGGGACTCGACAATGAACAGTTCTTC	CATSRKTWGLDNEQFF
many	-	TRBV4-3	TRBJ1-5	TGCGCCAGCAGCCAAGAGGAGCATGGGCCCCAGCATTTT	CASSQEEHGPQHF
-	-	TRBV6-5	TRBJ1-1	TGTGCCAGCAGTTACTTCCAGGGGCCCGAAGCTTTCTTT	CASSYFQGPEAFF
many	TRBD2	TRBV7-6	TRBJ2-1	TGTGCCAGCAGCTTATCGGGCCGGACGGGGGGGAGCAATGAGCAGTTCTTC	CASSLSGRTGGSNEQFF
many	-	TRBV20-1	TRBJ2-4	TGCAGTGCCCGGGACACACAAAACATTCAGTACTTC	CSARDTQNIQYF